Here is one TCR beta chain with its context. This sample was included in a study of control samples from healthy donors and cancer patients. The V gene lost 3 bases and the J gene lost 3 bases, with 13 bases spanning the gap. The length of the CDR3 is 15 residues. Per germline, CDR1 LNHDA and CDR2 SQIVND (reference sequence). Repertoires were generated with immunoSEQ multiplex PCR, while TCRdb's copy carries only in-frame clones and drops some. This table has around 100,000 clones, about 85% appearing once. The chain joins TRBV19 to TRBJ2-3, with D uncertain. Material: blood. The sequence came from a woman between 70 and 85 years old in good health. The CDR3 DNA sequence: TGTGCCAGTAGTATCGGCGAAATTGGAACAGATACGCAGTATTTT. This sequence encodes CASSIGEIGTDTQYF.